These 13 T cell receptor beta chains were sequenced from one sample in a study of T cell responses to AZD1222 COVID-19 vaccine. Some clones are missing from TCRdb's copy, which holds only in-frame ones; the method was immunoSEQ multiplex PCR. Altogether about 54,000 clones are present, about 90% being singletons, with the ten largest covering approximately 15%. The specimen comprised peripheral blood, sampled 28 days after the second AZD1222 dose. These receptors came from an adult who received the AZD1222 COVID-19 vaccine.

V gene TRBV9 combines with J gene TRBJ2-3; no firm D call. Germline V gene data show CDR1 as SGDLS and CDR2 as YYNGEE. The CDR3 is 12 residues long. Trimming took 4 bases from V and 1 from J, leaving 4 bases between them. CDR3 amino acids: CASSPRTDTQYF. DNA of the CDR3: TGTGCCAGCAGCCCTCGCACAGATACGCAGTATTTT.

This chain uses TRBV10-3 with TRBJ1-2; 11 bases match TRBD1. CDR3 length: 16 amino acids. Germline CDR1 and CDR2: ENHRY and SYGVKD. Trimming removed 8 bases from V and 6 bases from J; junction bases left unmatched: 14. The CDR3 sequence is CAIPRTGGAETDGYTF. In DNA, the CDR3 is TGTGCCATCCCTAGGACAGGGGGCGCAGAGACTGATGGCTACACCTTC.

V usage is TRBV14 and J usage is TRBJ2-3, with D possibly being TRBD1 or TRBD2 (5 bases each). CDR1 and CDR2 (germline): SGHDN, FVKESK. The CDR3 covers 17 residues. With 0 bases removed from V and 0 bases from J, the gap between germline ends came to 13 bases. The CDR3 nucleotides read TGTGCCAGCAGCCAAGAACCCCCGGGACGGAGCACAGATACGCAGTATTTT. It yields the protein CASSQEPPGRSTDTQYF.

V and J are TRBV24-1 and TRBJ2-3, with D perhaps TRBD2 (7 bases). V gave up 3 bases and J gave up 3 bases, with 15 bases separating them. The CDR3 runs to 16 residues. Germline V lookup: CDR1 KGHDR, CDR2 SFDVKD. CDR3 DNA: TGTGCCACCAGTGATGGGGGCGGGAGATTTACAGATACGCAGTATTTT. This sequence encodes CATSDGGGRFTDTQYF.

The chain has TRBV30 and TRBJ2-1; TRBD2 agrees at 9 bases. The CDR3 consists of 17 residues. Germline-derived CDR1 and CDR2 are GTSNPN and SVGIG (reference sequence). The V segment lost 0 bases and the J segment 1 base; nucleotides outside the gene matches: 7. The CDR3 region is CAWSVQGSGSSYNEQFF. The CDR3 DNA follows: TGTGCCTGGAGTGTACAAGGTAGCGGGAGTTCCTACAATGAGCAGTTCTTC. Full variable domain (missing parts from reference TRBV30 and TRBJ2-1): SQTIHQWPATLVQPVGSPLSLECTVEGTSNPNLYWYRQAAGRGLQLLFYSVGIGQISSEVPQNLSASRPQDRQFILSSKKLLLSDSGFYLCAWSVQGSGSSYNEQFFGPGTRLTVL.

This chain uses TRBV23-1 with TRBJ2-7; 7 bases agree with TRBD1. TRBV23-1 qualifies as an ORF whose function is uncertain. The junction had 15 bases not matched to a gene; V was cut back by 1 base and J by 0 bases. The CDR3 covers 19 residues. CDR3 sequence: CASSQLIAGRTGSSYEQYF. The CDR3 region has the DNA TGCGCCAGCAGTCAATTAATCGCCGGCCGGACAGGCAGCTCCTACGAGCAGTACTTC.

The rearrangement links TRBV7-2 to TRBJ2-3; 7 bases align to TRBD2. CDR1 and CDR2 (germline): SGHTA, FQGNSA. The CDR3 is made up of 17 amino acids. V lost 5 bases, J lost 1 base, and 12 bases stayed unmatched. The CDR3 region is CASSQHPGAGGTDTQYF. Written as DNA, the CDR3 is TGTGCCAGCAGCCAACACCCCGGGGCGGGAGGCACAGATACGCAGTATTTT. Variable domain in full (rest from reference TRBV7-2 and TRBJ2-3): GAGVSQSPSNKVTEKGKDVELRCDPISGHTALYWYRQSLGQGLEFLIYFQGNSAPDKSGLPSDRFSAERTGGSVSTLTIQRTQQEDSAVYLCASSQHPGAGGTDTQYFGPGTRLTVL.

J is TRBJ1-1 and V is TRBV7-2, with a tentative D call TRBD1 (6 bases). CDR3 size: 15 residues. The germline V and J ends were trimmed by 3 bases and 4 bases, with 15 bases remaining between them. Germline CDR1 and CDR2: SGHTA and FQGNSA. The CDR3 nucleotides read TGTGCCAGCAGCTTTGTTGGAGGGGGTGCCACTGAAGCTTTCTTT. This codes for CASSFVGGGATEAFF.

This clone was observed once. This chain joins TRBV9 and TRBJ2-2; unclear D gene. CDR1 is SGDLS and CDR2 is YYNGEE in the germline V gene. V was trimmed by 4 bases and J by 5 bases, leaving 18 bases between them. This CDR3 has 16 amino acids. Here the CDR3 reads CASSPGSSLRTGELFF. CDR3 bases: TGTGCCAGCAGCCCCGGGTCTTCCCTGCGGACCGGGGAGCTGTTTTTT. The entire variable domain, with the rest obtained from reference TRBV9 and TRBJ2-2, is as follows: DSGVTQTPKHLITATGQRVTLRCSPRSGDLSVYWYQQSLDQGLQFLIQYYNGEERAKGNILERFSAQQFPDLHSELNLSSLELGDSALYFCASSPGSSLRTGELFFGEGSRLTVL.

The CDR3 bases are TGTGCCAGCAGCTTAGATAACTATGGCTACACCTTC. Translation gives CASSLDNYGYTF. The chain joins TRBV7-9 to TRBJ1-2; unclear D gene. The germline V gene encodes CDR1 SEHNR and CDR2 FQNEAQ (reference sequence). The CDR3 is 12 residues long. Trimming removed 1 base at V and 1 base at J, with 1 base between.

The CDR3 spells CASRSSGTEAFF. In DNA, the CDR3 is TGTGCCAGCAGATCAAGCGGGACTGAAGCTTTCTTT. The V and J genes are TRBV12-3 or TRBV12-4 and TRBJ1-1; D gene ambiguous. V was clipped by 6 bases and J by 5 bases, with 10 bases between them. The CDR3 covers 12 residues.

The chain uses TRBV9 and TRBJ2-1; 10 nucleotides match TRBD2. The CDR3 sequence is 15 residues long. CDR1 SGDLS and CDR2 YYNGEE come from the germline V gene. Trimming took 0 bases from V and 6 from J; bases not matched to a gene: 3. Written as DNA, the CDR3 is TGTGCCAGCAGCGTAGAAGCGGGAGGGCCCAATGAGCAGTTCTTC. Protein sequence: CASSVEAGGPNEQFF.

The chain links TRBV3-1 (or the pseudogene TRBV3-2) to TRBJ1-1; no clear D. V shed 4 bases and J shed 2 bases, with 14 bases lying between them. Germline V gene lookup returns CDR1 LGHDT and CDR2 YNNKEL (reference sequence). There are 15 residues in the CDR3. The CDR3 sequence is CASSPQAGVNTEAFF. The CDR3 DNA follows: TGTGCCAGCAGCCCCCAAGCGGGAGTAAACACTGAAGCTTTCTTT.